Given below is one T cell receptor beta chain in context. There is no known antigen for this receptor. No base quality values were provided; no much bigger clone lies one nucleotide off. From the germline V gene, CDR1 is SGHNT and CDR2 is YENEEA. At the junction V is shortened by 4 bases and J by 3 bases, with 13 bases in between. The CDR3 has 14 amino acids, counting the end cysteine and phenylalanine. Solely the CDR3 DNA is kept, with 42 bases framed from the first base. This record belongs to a study of chemoradiotherapy in HPV16-positive cancers (dated by TCRdb to between 2021 and 2024). At the level of the whole study: Candidate HPV-specific T-cell clones and common TCR motifs were defined through functional T-cell assays on cells from a couple of HPV16-positive patients. The study asked whether T-cell immunity to the HPV oncoproteins E6 and E7 changes during chemoradiotherapy and whether this immunity affects survival. Next, the candidate HPV-specific TCRs and motifs were followed in TCR repertoires from approximately 82 patients with HPV-related cancers. Findings and caveats that apply to the study as a whole: Expansion of candidate HPV-specific clones and E7-related TCR motifs was observed in the tumor microenvironment during treatment, whereas no such expansion was observed for non-HPV-specific T cells. The functional definition of HPV-specific T cells was derived from only a couple of HPV16-positive patients, and the survival association was reported for HPV16-positive patients. Among HPV16-positive patients, expansion of HPV-responsive T cells during chemoradiotherapy was associated with better recurrence-free survival.

The protocol used for the library was the immunoSEQ multiplex PCR assay. TCRdb carries this immuneACCESS record with in-frame sequences only. Its versions omit some clonotypes, under half of them owing to an unresolved V gene in the studies checked, with the rest unexplained. In all, the sample holds under 750 clones, and about nine tenths of those were seen once. More than 3% of the sample rests with the top ten. Repertoires were sampled repeatedly over the course of chemoradiotherapy so that clonal expansion in the tumor microenvironment could be followed. The sequence is built from TRBV11-3 and TRBJ2-7; the D region possibly corresponds to TRBD2 (5 bases align). This clonotype originated in a human donor with HPV-associated anogenital cancer. Sequenced here: tumor tissue, sampled from a patient who underwent chemoradiotherapy. The bases read TGTGCCAGCAGCTCTCTAGCCTTGGGCTACGAGCAGTACTTC. This is translated as CASSSLALGYEQYF. Full variable domain (CDR3 extended with the reference TRBV11-3 and TRBJ2-7 proteins): EAGVVQSPRYKIIEKKQPVAFWCNPISGHNTLYWYLQNLGQGPELLIRYENEEAVDDSQLPKDRFSAERLKGVDSTLKIQPAELGDSAVYLCASSSLALGYEQYFGPGTRLTVT.